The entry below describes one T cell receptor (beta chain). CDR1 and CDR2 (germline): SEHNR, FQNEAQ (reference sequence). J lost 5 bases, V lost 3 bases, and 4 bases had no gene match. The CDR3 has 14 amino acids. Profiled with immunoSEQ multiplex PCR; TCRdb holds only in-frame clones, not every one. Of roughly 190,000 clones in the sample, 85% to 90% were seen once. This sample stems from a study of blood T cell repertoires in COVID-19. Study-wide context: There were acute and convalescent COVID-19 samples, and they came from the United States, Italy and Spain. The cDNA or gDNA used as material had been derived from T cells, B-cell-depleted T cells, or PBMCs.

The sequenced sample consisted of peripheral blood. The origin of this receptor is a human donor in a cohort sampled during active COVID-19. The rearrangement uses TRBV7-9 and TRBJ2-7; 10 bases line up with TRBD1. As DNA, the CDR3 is TGTGCCAGCAGCTTTCCCGGGACAGGGGACGAGCAGTACTTC. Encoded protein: CASSFPGTGDEQYF. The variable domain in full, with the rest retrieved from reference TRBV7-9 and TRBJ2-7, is DTGVSQNPRHKITKRGQNVTFRCDPISEHNRLYWYRQTLGQGPEFLTYFQNEAQLEKSRLLSDRFSAERPKGSFSTLEIQRTEQGDSAMYLCASSFPGTGDEQYFGPGTRLTVT.